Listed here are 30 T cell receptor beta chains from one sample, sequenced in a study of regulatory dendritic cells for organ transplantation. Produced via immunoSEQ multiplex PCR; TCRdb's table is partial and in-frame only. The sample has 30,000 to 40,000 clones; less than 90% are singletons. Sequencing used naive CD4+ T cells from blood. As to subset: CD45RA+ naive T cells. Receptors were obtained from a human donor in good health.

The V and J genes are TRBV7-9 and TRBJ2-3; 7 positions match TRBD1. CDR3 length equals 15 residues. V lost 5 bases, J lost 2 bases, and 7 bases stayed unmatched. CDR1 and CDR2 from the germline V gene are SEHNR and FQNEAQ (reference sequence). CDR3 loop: CASSHDRAATDTQYF. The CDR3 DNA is TGTGCCAGCAGCCACGACAGGGCGGCCACAGATACGCAGTATTTT.

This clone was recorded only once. CDR3: CASSYSNWRFNSPLHF. The CDR3 DNA follows: TGTGCCAGCAGTTACTCGAATTGGCGATTCAATTCACCCCTCCACTTT. This chain uses TRBV6-5 with TRBJ1-6; D gene ambiguous. The germline CDR1 and CDR2 sequences are MNHEY and SVGAGI. V gave up 0 bases and J gave up 7 bases, with 13 bases separating them. The CDR3 has 16 residues.

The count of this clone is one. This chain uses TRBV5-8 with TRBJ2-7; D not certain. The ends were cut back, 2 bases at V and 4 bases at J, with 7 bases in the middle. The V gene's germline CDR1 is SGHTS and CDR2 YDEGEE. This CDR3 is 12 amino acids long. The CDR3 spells CASSFNRYEQYF. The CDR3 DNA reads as TGTGCCAGCAGCTTCAACAGATACGAGCAGTACTTC.

Written as DNA, the CDR3 is TGCGCCAGCAGCCCGCAGGGGGCAGATGGGGAGACCCAGTACTTC. Amino acid sequence: CASSPQGADGETQYF. This sequence joins TRBV5-1 and TRBJ2-5; 8 bases agree with TRBD1. Germline V gene lookup returns CDR1 SGHRS and CDR2 YFSETQ. V lost 4 bases to trimming and J lost 5 bases; unmatched junction nucleotides: 10. There are 15 residues in the CDR3.

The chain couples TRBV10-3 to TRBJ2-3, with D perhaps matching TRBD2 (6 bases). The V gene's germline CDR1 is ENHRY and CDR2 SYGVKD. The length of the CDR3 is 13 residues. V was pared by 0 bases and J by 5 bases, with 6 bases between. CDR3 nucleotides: TGTGCCATCAGTGAGTCGGGGGGAGATACGCAGTATTTT. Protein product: CAISESGGDTQYF.

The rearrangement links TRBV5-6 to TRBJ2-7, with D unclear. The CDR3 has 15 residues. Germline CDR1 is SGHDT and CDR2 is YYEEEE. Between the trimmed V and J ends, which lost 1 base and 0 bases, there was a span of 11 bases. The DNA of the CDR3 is TGTGCCAGCAGCTTGATGGCAGGAATCTCCTACGAGCAGTACTTC. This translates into CASSLMAGISYEQYF.

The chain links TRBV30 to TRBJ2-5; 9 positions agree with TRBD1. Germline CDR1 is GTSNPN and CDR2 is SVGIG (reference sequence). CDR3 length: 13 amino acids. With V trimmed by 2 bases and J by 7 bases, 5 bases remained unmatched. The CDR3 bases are TGTGCCTGGAGTCCTGACAGGGGGGGGACCCAGTACTTC. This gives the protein CAWSPDRGGTQYF.

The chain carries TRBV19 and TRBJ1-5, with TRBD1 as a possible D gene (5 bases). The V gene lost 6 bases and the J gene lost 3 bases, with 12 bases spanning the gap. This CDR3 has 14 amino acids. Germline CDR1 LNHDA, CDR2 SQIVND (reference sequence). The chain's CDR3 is CASSVDRVNQPQHF. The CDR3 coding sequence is TGTGCCAGTAGCGTCGACAGAGTCAATCAGCCCCAGCATTTT.

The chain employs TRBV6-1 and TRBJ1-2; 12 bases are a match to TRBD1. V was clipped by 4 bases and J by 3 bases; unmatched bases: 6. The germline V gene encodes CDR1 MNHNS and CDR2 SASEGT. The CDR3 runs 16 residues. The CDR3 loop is CASSAGTGGAYYGYTF. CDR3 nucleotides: TGTGCCAGCAGTGCTGGGACAGGGGGCGCCTACTATGGCTACACCTTC.

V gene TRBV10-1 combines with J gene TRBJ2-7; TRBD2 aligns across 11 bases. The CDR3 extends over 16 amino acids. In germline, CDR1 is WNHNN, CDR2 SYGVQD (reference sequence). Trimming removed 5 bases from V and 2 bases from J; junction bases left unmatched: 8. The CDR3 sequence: CASSLLAGATTYEQYF. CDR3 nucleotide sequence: TGCGCCAGCAGTTTACTAGCGGGAGCGACAACCTACGAGCAGTACTTC.

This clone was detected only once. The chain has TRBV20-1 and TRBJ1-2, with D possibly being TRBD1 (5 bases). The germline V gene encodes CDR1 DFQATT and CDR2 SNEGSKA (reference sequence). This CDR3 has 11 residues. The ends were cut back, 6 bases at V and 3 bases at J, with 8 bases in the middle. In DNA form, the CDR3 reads TGCAGTGCCCCCAGGGACTATGGCTACACCTTC. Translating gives CSAPRDYGYTF.

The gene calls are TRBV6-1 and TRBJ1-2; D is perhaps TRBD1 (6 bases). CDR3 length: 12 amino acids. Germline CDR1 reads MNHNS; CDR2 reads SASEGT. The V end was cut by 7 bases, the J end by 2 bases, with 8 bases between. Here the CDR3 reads CASTTGNYGYTF. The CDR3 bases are TGTGCCAGCACTACAGGGAACTATGGCTACACCTTC.

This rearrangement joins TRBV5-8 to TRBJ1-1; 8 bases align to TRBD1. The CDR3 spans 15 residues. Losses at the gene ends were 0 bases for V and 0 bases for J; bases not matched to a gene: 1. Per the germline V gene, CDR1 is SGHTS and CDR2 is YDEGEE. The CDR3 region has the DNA TGTGCCAGCAGCTTGGGACAGGGGTTGAACACTGAAGCTTTCTTT. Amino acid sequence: CASSLGQGLNTEAFF.

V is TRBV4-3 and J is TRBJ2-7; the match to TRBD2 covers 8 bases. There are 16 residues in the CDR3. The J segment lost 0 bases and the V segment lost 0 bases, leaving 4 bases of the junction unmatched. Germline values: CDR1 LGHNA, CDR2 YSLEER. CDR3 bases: TGCGCCAGCAGCCAAGAACTAGCGGAGAGCTCCTACGAGCAGTACTTC. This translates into CASSQELAESSYEQYF.

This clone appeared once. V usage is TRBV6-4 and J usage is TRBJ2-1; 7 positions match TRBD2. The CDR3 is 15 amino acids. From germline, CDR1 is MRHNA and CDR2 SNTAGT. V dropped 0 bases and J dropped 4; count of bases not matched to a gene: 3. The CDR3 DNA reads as TGTGCCAGCAGTGACTCGGGGGGGGGATACAATGAGCAGTTCTTC. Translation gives CASSDSGGGYNEQFF.

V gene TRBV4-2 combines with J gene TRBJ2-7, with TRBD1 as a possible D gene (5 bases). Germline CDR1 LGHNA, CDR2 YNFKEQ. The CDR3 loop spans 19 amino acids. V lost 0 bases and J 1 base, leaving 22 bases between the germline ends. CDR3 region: CASSQDAPGKVFPSYEQYF. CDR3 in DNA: TGTGCCAGCAGCCAAGATGCGCCAGGGAAAGTTTTTCCTTCCTACGAGCAGTACTTC.

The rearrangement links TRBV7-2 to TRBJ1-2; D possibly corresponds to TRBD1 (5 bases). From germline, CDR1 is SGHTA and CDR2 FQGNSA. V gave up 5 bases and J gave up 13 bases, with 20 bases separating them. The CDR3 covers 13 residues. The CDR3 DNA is TGTGCCAGCAGCCCCCTGGGGGTTCACTTCCGCACCTTC. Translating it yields CASSPLGVHFRTF.

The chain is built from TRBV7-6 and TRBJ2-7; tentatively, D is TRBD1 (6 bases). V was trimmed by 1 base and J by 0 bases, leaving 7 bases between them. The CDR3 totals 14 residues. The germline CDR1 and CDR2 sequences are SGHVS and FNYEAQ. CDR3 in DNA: TGTGCCAGCAGCTTAGGGACAGCCTCCTACGAGCAGTACTTC. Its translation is CASSLGTASYEQYF.

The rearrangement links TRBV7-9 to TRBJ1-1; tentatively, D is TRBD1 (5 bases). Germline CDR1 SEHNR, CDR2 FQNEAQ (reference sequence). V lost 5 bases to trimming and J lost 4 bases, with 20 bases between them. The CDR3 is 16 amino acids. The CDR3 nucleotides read TGTGCCAGCAGCCCCTGGGGACTAAGAGGGAGCACTGAAGCTTTCTTT. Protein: CASSPWGLRGSTEAFF.

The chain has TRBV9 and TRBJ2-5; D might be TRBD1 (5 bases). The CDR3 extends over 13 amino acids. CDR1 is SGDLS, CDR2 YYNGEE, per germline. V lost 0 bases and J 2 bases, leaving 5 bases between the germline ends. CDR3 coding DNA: TGTGCCAGCAGCGTAGGACAGCAAGAGACCCAGTACTTC. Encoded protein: CASSVGQQETQYF. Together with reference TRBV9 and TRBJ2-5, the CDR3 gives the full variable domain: DSGVTQTPKHLITATGQRVTLRCSPRSGDLSVYWYQQSLDQGLQFLIQYYNGEERAKGNILERFSAQQFPDLHSELNLSSLELGDSALYFCASSVGQQETQYFGPGTRLLVL.

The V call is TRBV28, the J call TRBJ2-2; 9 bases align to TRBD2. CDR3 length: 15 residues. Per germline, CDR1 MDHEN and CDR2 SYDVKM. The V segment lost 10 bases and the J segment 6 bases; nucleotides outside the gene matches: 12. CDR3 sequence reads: CATLLAGPGAGELFF. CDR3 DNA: TGTGCCACCTTACTAGCGGGTCCTGGGGCCGGGGAGCTGTTTTTT.

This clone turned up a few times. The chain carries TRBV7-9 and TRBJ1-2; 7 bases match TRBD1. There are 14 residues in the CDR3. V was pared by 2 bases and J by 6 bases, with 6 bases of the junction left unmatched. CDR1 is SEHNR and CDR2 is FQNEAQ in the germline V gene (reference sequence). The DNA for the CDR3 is TGTGCCAGCAGCTTATGGCAGGGGGAGGATGGCTACACCTTC. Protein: CASSLWQGEDGYTF.

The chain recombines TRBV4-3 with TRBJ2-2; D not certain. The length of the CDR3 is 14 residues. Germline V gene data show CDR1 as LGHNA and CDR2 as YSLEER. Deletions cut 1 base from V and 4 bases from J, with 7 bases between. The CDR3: CASSQVRVTGELFF. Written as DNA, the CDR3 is TGCGCCAGCAGCCAAGTTAGAGTCACCGGGGAGCTGTTTTTT.

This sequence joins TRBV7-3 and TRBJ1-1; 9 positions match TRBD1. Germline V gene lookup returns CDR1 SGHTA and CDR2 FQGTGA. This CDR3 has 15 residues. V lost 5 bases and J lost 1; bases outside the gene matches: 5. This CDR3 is CASSPTGGRNTEAFF. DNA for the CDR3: TGTGCCAGCAGCCCTACAGGGGGCAGGAACACTGAAGCTTTCTTT. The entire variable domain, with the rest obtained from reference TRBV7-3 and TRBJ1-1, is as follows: GAGVSQTPSNKVTEKGKYVELRCDPISGHTALYWYRQSLGQGPEFLIYFQGTGAADDSGLPNDRFFAVRPEGSVSTLKIQRTERGDSAVYLCASSPTGGRNTEAFFGQGTRLTVV.

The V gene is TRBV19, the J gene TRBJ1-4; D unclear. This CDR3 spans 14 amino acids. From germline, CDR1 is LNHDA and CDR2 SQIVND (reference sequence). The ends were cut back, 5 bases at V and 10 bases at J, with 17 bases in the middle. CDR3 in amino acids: CASSPADRVAKLFF. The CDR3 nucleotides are TGTGCCAGTAGTCCGGCCGACCGAGTTGCAAAACTGTTTTTT.

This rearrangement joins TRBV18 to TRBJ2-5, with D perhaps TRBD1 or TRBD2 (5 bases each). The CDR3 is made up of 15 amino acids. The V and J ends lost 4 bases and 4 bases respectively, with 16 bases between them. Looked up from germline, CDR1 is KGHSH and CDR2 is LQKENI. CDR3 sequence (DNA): TGTGCCAGCTCACTAAACTTTGACAGCGGAGAGACCCAGTACTTC. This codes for CASSLNFDSGETQYF.

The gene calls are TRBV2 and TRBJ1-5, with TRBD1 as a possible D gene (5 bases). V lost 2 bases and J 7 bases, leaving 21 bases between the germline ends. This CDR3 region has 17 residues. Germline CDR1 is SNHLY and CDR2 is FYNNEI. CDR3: CASSEWAGTPGEQPQHF. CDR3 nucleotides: TGTGCCAGCAGTGAATGGGCCGGGACCCCTGGCGAACAGCCCCAGCATTTT. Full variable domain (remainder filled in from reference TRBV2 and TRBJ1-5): EPEVTQTPSHQVTQMGQEVILRCVPISNHLYFYWYRQILGQKVEFLVSFYNNEISEKSEIFDDQFSVERPDGSNFTLKIRSTKLEDSAMYFCASSEWAGTPGEQPQHFGDGTRLSIL.

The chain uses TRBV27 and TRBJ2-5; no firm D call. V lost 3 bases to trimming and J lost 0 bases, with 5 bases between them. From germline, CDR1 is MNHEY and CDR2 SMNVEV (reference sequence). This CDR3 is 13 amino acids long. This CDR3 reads CASSFSHQETQYF. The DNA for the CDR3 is TGTGCCAGCAGTTTCTCGCACCAAGAGACCCAGTACTTC.

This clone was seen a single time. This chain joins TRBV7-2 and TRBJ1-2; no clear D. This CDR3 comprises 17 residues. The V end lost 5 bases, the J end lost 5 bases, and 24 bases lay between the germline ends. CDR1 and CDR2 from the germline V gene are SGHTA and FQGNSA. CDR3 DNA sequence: TGTGCCAGCAGCACACAAAGTACGCAGGCCGCAAATTATGGCTACACCTTC. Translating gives CASSTQSTQAANYGYTF.

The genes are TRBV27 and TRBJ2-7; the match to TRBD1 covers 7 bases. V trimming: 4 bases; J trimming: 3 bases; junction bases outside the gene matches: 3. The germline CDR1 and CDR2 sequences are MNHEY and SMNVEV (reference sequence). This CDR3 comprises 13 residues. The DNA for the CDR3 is TGTGCCAGCAGTTGGTCAGGGGGCTACGAGCAGTACTTC. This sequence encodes CASSWSGGYEQYF.